These 18 T cell receptor beta chains were sequenced from one sample in a study of blood T cell repertoires in COVID-19. Measured with immunoSEQ multiplex PCR; TCRdb has only the in-frame clones, and not every one. The table has about 87,000 clones, 75% to 90% seen once; the top ten hold around 5%. Input material: peripheral blood. These receptors were collected from a woman of 80 years or more with active COVID-19.

This chain connects TRBV19 to TRBJ2-5; D gene unclear. The CDR3 sequence is 11 residues long. The ends were cut back, 3 bases at V and 5 bases at J, with 4 bases in the middle. The germline V gene has CDR1 LNHDA and CDR2 SQIVND (reference sequence). The CDR3 DNA is TGTGCCAGTAGTATCTTGGAGACCCAGTACTTC. This sequence encodes CASSILETQYF.

The J gene is TRBJ1-1, the V gene TRBV29-1, with 7 nucleotides matching TRBD1. CDR1 is SQVTM and CDR2 is ANQGSEA in the germline V gene. V lost 7 bases, J lost 3 bases, and 14 bases stayed unmatched. CDR3 length equals 15 residues. As DNA, the CDR3 is TGCAGCGGGGTTGAGCGCGGCAGGGGGGACACTGAAGCTTTCTTT. Translated: CSGVERGRGDTEAFF.

This chain joins TRBV9 and TRBJ2-7; TRBD2 is a possible D gene (8 bases). The CDR3 has 15 amino acids. Germline V gene lookup returns CDR1 SGDLS and CDR2 YYNGEE. V was cut by 5 bases and J by 6 bases, with 21 bases left in between. CDR3 sequence: CASSDGGLGGLEQYF. The CDR3 DNA sequence: TGTGCCAGCAGTGACGGGGGACTAGGGGGCCTCGAGCAGTACTTC.

The chain combines TRBV7-8 with TRBJ2-5, with 11 bases identical to TRBD2. The ends lost 4 bases at V and 1 base at J; junction bases unmatched: 5. The CDR3 covers 16 residues. In germline, CDR1 is SGHVS, CDR2 FQNEAQ. CDR3 residues: CASSWGGLAVQETQYF. CDR3 DNA: TGTGCCAGCAGCTGGGGGGGACTAGCGGTCCAAGAGACCCAGTACTTC.

The chain joins TRBV5-3 to TRBJ2-1, with unresolved D. TRBV5-3 is treated as an ORF (open reading frame) with a function not yet certain. The CDR3 contains 15 residues. Trimming removed 2 bases from V and 1 base from J, with 10 bases in between. The CDR3 DNA reads TGTGCCAGAAGCTTCTTGCGGAAATCCTACAATGAGCAGTTCTTC. Translated: CARSFLRKSYNEQFF.

The chain is built from TRBV6-5 and TRBJ1-5; TRBD1 matches at 9 bases. V shed 7 bases, J shed 6 bases, and the junction held 7 bases outside the gene matches. The germline gives CDR1 MNHEY, CDR2 SVGAGI. The CDR3 consists of 14 residues. The CDR3 protein is CASTATGGSQPQHF. CDR3 coding DNA: TGTGCCAGCACCGCGACAGGGGGGAGTCAGCCCCAGCATTTT.

This chain joins TRBV3-1 (or the pseudogene TRBV3-2) and TRBJ1-2, with 7 positions matching TRBD1. The CDR3 totals 15 residues. Per the germline V gene, CDR1 is LGHDT and CDR2 is YNNKEL (reference sequence). Losses at the gene ends were 3 bases for V and 1 base for J; bases not matched to a gene: 5. The CDR3 spells CASSHGTAFNYGYTF. CDR3 bases: TGTGCCAGCAGCCATGGGACAGCATTTAACTATGGCTACACCTTC.

This chain joins TRBV7-9 and TRBJ2-7; D is perhaps TRBD2 (5 bases). V dropped 5 bases and J dropped 7 bases, with 21 bases sitting between them. Germline CDR1 and CDR2: SEHNR and FQNEAQ (reference sequence). The CDR3 has 15 amino acids. The DNA of the CDR3 is TGTGCCAGCAGCACCCGTGACCCGGGAACGGTGGAGCAGTACTTC. Its translation is CASSTRDPGTVEQYF.

This clone was counted a few times. The rearrangement joins TRBV28 to TRBJ1-4; TRBD1 matches 8 bases. This CDR3 spans 15 amino acids. In germline, CDR1 is MDHEN, CDR2 SYDVKM. V trimming: 6 bases; J trimming: 8 bases; junction bases outside the gene matches: 11. The CDR3 loop is CASRSSGTGSEKLFF. CDR3 nucleotides: TGTGCCAGCAGATCCTCCGGGACAGGCTCAGAAAAACTGTTTTTT.

This chain joins TRBV6-1 and TRBJ1-2, with unresolved D. CDR1 and CDR2 from the germline V gene are MNHNS and SASEGT. The V end was cut by 1 base, the J end by 1 base, with 4 bases between. CDR3 length: 13 residues. The CDR3 bases are TGTGCCAGCAGTGAAGGTCTTAACTATGGCTACACCTTC. Translated, it gives CASSEGLNYGYTF.

The V call is TRBV30, the J call TRBJ2-1; 8 bases match TRBD1. V lost 3 bases to trimming and J lost 4 bases; unmatched junction nucleotides: 8. This CDR3 has 15 amino acids. CDR1 GTSNPN and CDR2 SVGIG come from the germline V gene (reference sequence). This chain's CDR3 is CAWRDRDRIYNEQFF. CDR3 in DNA: TGTGCCTGGAGGGACCGGGACAGGATTTACAATGAGCAGTTCTTC.

The chain joins TRBV14 to TRBJ2-1; no clear D. The CDR3 length is 14 residues. Germline CDR1 and CDR2: SGHDN and FVKESK. The V and J ends lost 4 bases and 6 bases respectively, with 13 bases between them. The CDR3 reads CASSPSRLGNEQFF. CDR3 coding DNA: TGTGCCAGCAGCCCATCCAGGTTAGGCAATGAGCAGTTCTTC.

The chain couples TRBV4-1 to TRBJ2-3; weak D call: TRBD2 (5 bases). Trimming stripped 2 bases from V and 4 bases from J, with 7 bases between. Germline assignment: CDR1 MGHRA and CDR2 YSYEKL. There are 13 residues in the CDR3. CDR3: CASSQRTSDTQYF. The CDR3 coding sequence is TGCGCCAGCAGCCAACGGACTTCAGATACGCAGTATTTT.

J is TRBJ1-1 and V is TRBV6-6; 7 bases align to TRBD1. The CDR3 covers 14 residues. V trimming: 5 bases; J trimming: 1 base; junction bases outside the gene matches: 4. Germline V gives CDR1 MNHNY, CDR2 SVGAGI (reference sequence). The CDR3 here is CASSTQGGNTEAFF. CDR3 sequence (DNA): TGTGCCAGCAGTACTCAGGGGGGGAACACTGAAGCTTTCTTT.

This rearrangement joins TRBV7-6 to TRBJ2-3, with TRBD2 matching 14 bases. This CDR3 is 18 amino acids long. The germline V gene has CDR1 SGHVS and CDR2 FNYEAQ. V shed 1 base, J shed 5 bases, and the junction held 8 bases outside the gene matches. CDR3 in DNA: TGTGCCAGCAGCTTAGGACCGGGACTAGCGGGAGTATTAGATACGCAGTATTTT. Its protein product is CASSLGPGLAGVLDTQYF.

About this clone: Other DNA sequences in this specimen translate into the identical CDR3. The chain uses TRBV11-2 and TRBJ2-3; the D is unclear. Trimming cost V 5 bases and J 6 bases, with 9 bases left between them. CDR1 and CDR2 (germline): SGHAT, FQNNGV. CDR3 size: 12 residues. In DNA, the CDR3 is TGTGCCAGCAGCCTAAATATGGATACGCAGTATTTT. This sequence encodes CASSLNMDTQYF.

The chain links TRBV2 to TRBJ2-2; maybe TRBD1 (5 bases). Germline CDR1 reads SNHLY; CDR2 reads FYNNEI. The CDR3 runs to 16 residues. Trimming shortened V by 8 bases and J by 0 bases, and 16 bases separated the two germline ends. CDR3 DNA: TGTGCCAGCGGGGCATATTCTTCACCGAACACCGGGGAGCTGTTTTTT. Amino acid sequence: CASGAYSSPNTGELFF.

The chain links TRBV6-5 to TRBJ2-1; the D is unclear. Trimming shortened V by 6 bases and J by 9 bases, and 15 bases separated the two germline ends. Germline V gives CDR1 MNHEY, CDR2 SVGAGI. The CDR3 has 13 residues. As DNA, the CDR3 is TGTGCCAGCAGCGACCGCAGAGGCGGTGAGCAGTTCTTC. Its translation: CASSDRRGGEQFF.